A selection of T cell receptor delta chains follows, all from one sample in a study of γδ T cells in repeated Plasmodium falciparum infection. TCRdb fed the multiplex PCR reads to CATT. The sample lists over 45,000 delta-chain clones; approximately 1.5% were seen once. Sequencing input: gamma-delta T cells from blood. These receptors all come from a pool of human donors (malaria-infected and uninfected, not separated). The CDR3 runs from the conserved cysteine through the conserved F or W. A D gene is named only where the DNA matches it firmly. Clone size, where shown, is once, few, many, or a class for clones that have expanded.

j_call: TRDJ1
v_call: TRDV1
cdr3_length: 17
d_call: TRDD3
clone_size: many
cdr3_aa: CALRARAGGLYTDKLIF
cdr3_nt: TGTGCTCTGAGGGCTAGGGCTGGGGGCCTGTACACCGATAAACTCATCTTT

j_call: TRDJ1
v_call: TRDV2
cdr3_length: 15
d_call: NA
clone_size: many
cdr3_aa: CACDTVGGITDKLIF
cdr3_nt: TGTGCCTGTGACACTGTTGGCGGGATTACCGATAAACTCATCTTT

j_call: TRDJ1
v_call: TRDV2
cdr3_length: 14
d_call: NA
clone_size: many
cdr3_aa: CACDTLEHTDKLIF
cdr3_nt: TGTGCCTGTGACACTTTGGAGCACACCGATAAACTCATCTTT

j_call: TRDJ1
v_call: TRDV1
cdr3_length: 17
d_call: NA
clone_size: medium-sized
cdr3_aa: CALGEREVLKYTDKLIF
cdr3_nt: TGTGCTCTTGGGGAACGGGAGGTACTGAAGTACACCGATAAACTCATCTTT

j_call: TRDJ1
v_call: TRDV1
cdr3_length: 20
d_call: TRDD3
clone_size: many
cdr3_aa: CALGERNQGDTLLDTDKLIF
cdr3_nt: TGTGCTCTTGGGGAACGGAATCAGGGGGATACTCTCCTTGATACCGATAAACTCATCTTT

j_call: TRDJ1
v_call: TRDV1
cdr3_length: 17
d_call: TRDD3
clone_size: NA
cdr3_aa: CALGERGRDTPHDKLIF
cdr3_nt: TGTGCTCTTGGGGAACGAGGACGGGATACGCCACACGATAAACTCATCTTT

j_call: TRDJ1
v_call: TRDV1
cdr3_length: 19
d_call: TRDD3
clone_size: medium-sized
cdr3_aa: CALGEPKHLGDGNTDKLIF
cdr3_nt: TGTGCTCTTGGGGAACCCAAACACCTGGGGGATGGGAACACCGATAAACTCATCTTT

j_call: TRDJ1
v_call: TRDV1
cdr3_length: 22
d_call: NA
clone_size: many
cdr3_aa: CALGAPSYPLPPQREYMGKLIF
cdr3_nt: TGTGCTCTTGGGGCACCTTCGTATCCATTACCGCCCCAGAGGGAATATATGGGTAAACTCATCTTT

j_call: TRDJ1
v_call: TRDV2
cdr3_length: 23
d_call: NA
clone_size: medium-sized
cdr3_aa: CACDSLFLPTVGDTRAYTDKLIF
cdr3_nt: TGTGCCTGTGACTCCCTTTTCCTTCCTACAGTGGGGGATACTCGAGCCTATACCGATAAACTCATCTTT

j_call: TRDJ1
v_call: TRDV3
cdr3_length: 19
d_call: TRDD3
clone_size: many
cdr3_aa: CALCSHTGGYGVGTDKLIF
cdr3_nt: TGTGCCTTGTGTTCCCATACTGGGGGATACGGTGTCGGCACCGATAAACTCATCTTT

j_call: TRDJ1
v_call: TRDV1
cdr3_length: 19
d_call: NA
clone_size: medium-sized
cdr3_aa: CALGELRSPLLRDPHKLIF
cdr3_nt: TGTGCTCTTGGGGAACTCAGGTCTCCCTTACTGCGGGATCCCCATAAACTCATCTTT

j_call: TRDJ1
v_call: TRDV1
cdr3_length: 17
d_call: NA
clone_size: many
cdr3_aa: CALGETFRGSHTDKLIF
cdr3_nt: TGTGCTCTTGGGGAGACCTTTCGAGGGAGTCACACCGATAAACTCATCTTT

j_call: TRDJ1
v_call: TRDV1
cdr3_length: 19
d_call: TRDD3
clone_size: NA
cdr3_aa: CALGELILGLGLYTDKLIF
cdr3_nt: TGTGCTCTTGGGGAACTCATCCTCGGACTGGGGTTATACACCGATAAACTCATCTTT

j_call: TRDJ1
v_call: TRDV2
cdr3_length: 15
d_call: NA
clone_size: many
cdr3_aa: CACDTVSVNTDKLIF
cdr3_nt: TGTGCCTGTGACACCGTCTCCGTTAACACCGATAAACTCATCTTT

j_call: TRDJ1
v_call: TRDV1
cdr3_length: 23
d_call: NA
clone_size: many
cdr3_aa: CALGEPFPTTGLWGWGHTDKLIF
cdr3_nt: TGTGCTCTTGGGGAACCGTTTCCTACTACCGGCCTGTGGGGCTGGGGACACACCGATAAACTCATCTTT

j_call: TRDJ1
v_call: TRDV1
cdr3_length: 21
d_call: NA
clone_size: many
cdr3_aa: CALGEVQPILRWIHDTDKLIF
cdr3_nt: TGTGCTCTTGGGGAAGTTCAGCCGATCCTAAGGTGGATACACGACACCGATAAACTCATCTTT

j_call: TRDJ1
v_call: TRDV1
cdr3_length: 20
d_call: NA
clone_size: medium-sized
cdr3_aa: CALGEPRRGSWIHLTDKLIF
cdr3_nt: TGTGCTCTTGGGGAACCACGCCGGGGGTCTTGGATACACCTCACCGATAAACTCATCTTT

j_call: TRDJ1
v_call: TRDV1
cdr3_length: 19
d_call: TRDD3
clone_size: medium-sized
cdr3_aa: CALGELLQPWGIKADKLIF
cdr3_nt: TGTGCTCTTGGGGAACTCCTACAGCCCTGGGGGATAAAGGCCGATAAACTCATCTTT

j_call: TRDJ1
v_call: TRDV1
cdr3_length: 17
d_call: TRDD3
clone_size: few
cdr3_aa: CAIGGLYFPGIKDKLIF
cdr3_nt: TGTGCTATTGGGGGACTCTACTTCCCCGGTATAAAAGATAAACTCATCTTT

j_call: TRDJ1
v_call: TRDV1
cdr3_length: 16
d_call: NA
clone_size: many
cdr3_aa: CALEEAWVGVTDKLIF
cdr3_nt: TGTGCTCTGGAGGAAGCATGGGTGGGGGTCACCGATAAACTCATCTTT

j_call: TRDJ1
v_call: TRDV1
cdr3_length: 17
d_call: NA
clone_size: many
cdr3_aa: CALGDPTTAPYTDKLIF
cdr3_nt: TGTGCTCTTGGGGACCCGACCACGGCACCGTACACCGATAAACTCATCTTT

j_call: TRDJ1
v_call: TRDV1
cdr3_length: 27
d_call: TRDD3
clone_size: few
cdr3_aa: CALGEIVFRVLLPVLGDLIPPPDKLIF
cdr3_nt: TGTGCTCTTGGGGAAATAGTTTTTCGGGTCCTACTCCCTGTACTGGGGGACTTAATACCCCCTCCCGATAAACTCATCTTT

j_call: TRDJ1
v_call: TRDV1
cdr3_length: 17
d_call: NA
clone_size: many
cdr3_aa: CALGAGDGLEEPDKLIF
cdr3_nt: TGTGCTCTTGGGGCGGGGGACGGTCTAGAGGAACCCGATAAACTCATCTTT